The present T cell receptor (beta chain) was sequenced within a study of blood T cell repertoires in COVID-19. Study-level background: Both acute and convalescent COVID-19 samples were obtained from the United States, Italy and Spain.

This CDR3 region has 13 residues. V shed 5 bases, J shed 8 bases, and the junction held 6 bases outside the gene matches. The germline CDR1 and CDR2 sequences are MNHEY and SVGEGT. TCRdb's copy holds only in-frame clones and misses some; the assay was immunoSEQ multiplex PCR. Among fewer than 200,000 clones, approximately 84% were seen once, and the ten largest hold about 5.8%. A Seattle source enrolled patients during active infection and followed them longitudinally. The source of this sequence is a woman between 50 and 59 years old with COVID-19, enrolled during active disease. The rearrangement uses TRBV6-2 or TRBV6-3 and TRBJ2-1; TRBD2 aligns across 7 bases. Sequenced input: peripheral blood. The chain's CDR3 is CASSRSRGYEQFF. Here the CDR3 DNA reads TGTGCCAGCAGTCGCTCGCGGGGGTATGAGCAGTTCTTC.